This is a list of T cell receptor beta chains from one sample in a study of Ad26.COV2.S vaccination and SARS-CoV-2 variants. Assay: immunoSEQ multiplex PCR; the TCRdb copy retains only in-frame clones and omits some. The sample has about 350,000 clones, about 89% seen once. Sequencing used peripheral blood, obtained in a trial of Ad26.COV2.S vaccine versus placebo. The receptors derive from a person between 18 and 65 years old who received the Ad26.COV2.S COVID-19 vaccine or a placebo. Each CDR3 is given with its conserved first and last residue. D genes are given only for firm matches. Clone size is given for some rows only: seen once, a few or many times, or a class if the clone is expanded.

.	TRBV2	TRBJ1-1	.	CAIKPTGNTEAFF	TGTGCCATCAAGCCGACAGGGAACACTGAAGCTTTCTTT
.	TRBV19	TRBJ1-2	.	CASSRLTGMGAYGYTF	TGTGCCAGTAGTCGCTTAACAGGGATGGGGGCCTATGGCTACACCTTC
few	TRBV20-1	TRBJ1-1	.	CSARVNTEAFF	TGCAGTGCTAGAGTGAACACTGAAGCTTTCTTT
.	TRBV2	TRBJ1-1	.	CASRELREPNTEAFF	TGTGCCAGCAGAGAGCTCAGGGAACCGAACACTGAAGCTTTCTTT
.	TRBV28	TRBJ1-6	TRBD1	CASSAMTGNNSPLHF	TGTGCCAGCAGTGCCATGACAGGGAACAATTCACCCCTCCACTTT
.	TRBV6-6	TRBJ1-3	.	CASRGEDTIYF	TGTGCCAGCAGGGGGGAGGACACCATATATTTT
.	TRBV5-1	TRBJ2-2	TRBD1	CASSGDRGFGELFF	TGCGCCAGCAGCGGGGACAGGGGGTTCGGGGAGCTGTTTTTT
.	TRBV20-1	TRBJ2-6	.	CSASRQAGANVLTF	TGCAGTGCTAGTCGACAGGCCGGGGCCAACGTCCTGACTTTC
.	TRBV4-2	TRBJ1-5	.	CASSQDLGGNQPQHF	TGTGCCAGCAGCCAAGATCTCGGGGGGAATCAGCCCCAGCATTTT
.	TRBV24-1	TRBJ1-1	.	CATSGGTNQAFF	TGTGCCACCAGTGGGGGAACAAATCAAGCTTTCTTT
.	TRBV7-2	TRBJ1-2	.	CASSLARGAQYGYTF	TGTGCCAGCAGCTTAGCTCGGGGGGCTCAATATGGCTACACCTTC
.	TRBV15	TRBJ2-1	.	CATSRRTLGNEQFF	TGTGCCACCAGCAGAAGGACATTAGGAAATGAGCAGTTCTTC
few	TRBV20-1	TRBJ1-6	TRBD1	CSASSTRTGQSPLHF	TGCAGTGCTAGTTCTACAAGGACAGGGCAGTCACCCCTCCACTTT
.	TRBV4-1	TRBJ2-3	.	CASSRGTGKSGPQYF	TGCGCCAGCAGCCGAGGGACGGGGAAGTCAGGGCCGCAGTATTTT
.	TRBV9	TRBJ2-1	TRBD1	CASSVGGGAHNEQFF	TGTGCCAGCAGCGTAGGAGGGGGCGCCCACAATGAGCAGTTCTTC
.	TRBV5-1	TRBJ2-2	TRBD2	CASRKAGTSGGVGELFF	TGCGCCAGCAGAAAAGCCGGGACTAGCGGGGGAGTCGGGGAGCTGTTTTTT
.	TRBV19	TRBJ2-3	.	CASSIGGREVDTQYF	TGTGCCAGTAGTATAGGCGGCAGGGAGGTTGATACGCAGTATTTT
.	TRBV5-1	TRBJ1-6	.	CASSLDRVSSPLHF	TGCGCCAGCAGCTTGGACAGGGTTAGTTCACCCCTCCACTTT
.	TRBV6-6	TRBJ1-2	TRBD1	CASRTGDYGYTF	TGTGCCAGCAGGACAGGGGACTACGGCTACACCTTC
once	TRBV24-1	TRBJ1-5	TRBD1	CATGQGSNQPQHF	TGTGCCACCGGACAGGGTAGCAATCAGCCCCAGCATTTT
.	TRBV9	TRBJ2-1	TRBD2	CASSVSGSVSYNEQFF	TGTGCCAGCAGCGTCAGCGGGAGCGTCTCCTACAATGAGCAGTTCTTC
.	TRBV29-1	TRBJ1-3	.	CSVEGEPGNTIYF	TGCAGCGTTGAAGGGGAACCTGGAAACACCATATATTTT
.	TRBV18	TRBJ1-5	.	CASSGQRGNQPQHF	TGTGCCAGCTCAGGTCAACGGGGCAATCAGCCCCAGCATTTT
.	TRBV7-9	TRBJ1-2	.	CASSRDILNYGYTF	TGTGCCAGCAGCCGGGACATCTTAAACTATGGCTACACCTTC
.	TRBV7-2	TRBJ2-1	TRBD1	CASSLGPTGSGNEQFF	TGTGCCAGCAGTTTAGGCCCGACAGGGTCTGGCAATGAGCAGTTCTTC
.	TRBV4-2	TRBJ2-1	.	CASSQVPPDNEQFF	TGTGCCAGCAGCCAAGTCCCTCCAGACAATGAGCAGTTCTTC
once	TRBV6-5	TRBJ1-5	.	CASSRYSNQPQHF	TGTGCCAGCAGCCGATATAGCAATCAGCCCCAGCATTTT
many	TRBV11-2	TRBJ1-4	TRBD1	CASSFGTGINEKLFF	TGTGCCAGCAGCTTTGGGACAGGGATTAATGAAAAACTGTTTTTT
once	TRBV7-8	TRBJ1-5	.	CASSLEEGYQPQHF	TGTGCCAGCAGCTTAGAAGAGGGGTATCAGCCCCAGCATTTT
.	TRBV7-2	TRBJ2-7	.	CASSLARGGKNEQYF	TGTGCCAGCAGCTTAGCCCGAGGTGGTAAAAACGAGCAGTACTTC
.	TRBV3-1/TRBV3-2	TRBJ1-2	.	CASSQRGGPYGYTF	TGTGCCAGCAGCCAAAGGGGGGGCCCCTATGGCTACACCTTC
.	TRBV28	TRBJ1-2	TRBD1	CASSETGGYGYTF	TGTGCCAGCAGTGAGACAGGGGGCTATGGCTACACCTTC
once	TRBV7-9	TRBJ1-1	.	CASSLSGQTNTEAFF	TGTGCCAGCAGCTTATCCGGACAAACGAACACTGAAGCTTTCTTT
.	TRBV24-1	TRBJ2-7	.	CATPGRGVYEQYF	TGTGCCACCCCGGGGAGGGGGGTCTACGAGCAGTACTTC
.	TRBV24-1	TRBJ1-6	.	CATSRGANSPLHF	TGTGCCACCAGCAGGGGCGCGAATTCACCCCTCCACTTT
.	TRBV7-2	TRBJ2-2	.	CASSLDAGELFF	TGTGCCAGCAGCTTAGACGCCGGGGAGCTGTTTTTT
.	TRBV28	TRBJ1-1	TRBD1	CASRNRGRHTEAFF	TGTGCCAGCAGGAACAGGGGGCGTCACACTGAAGCTTTCTTT
.	TRBV6-1	TRBJ2-1	.	CASSEYSARINEQFF	TGTGCCAGCAGTGAATACTCGGCCCGAATCAATGAGCAGTTCTTC
.	TRBV11-2	TRBJ1-2	.	CASSLPQVPFSYTF	TGTGCCAGCAGCTTACCACAGGTCCCTTTTAGCTACACCTTC
.	TRBV6-5	TRBJ2-2	TRBD1	CASSSDRGRAGELFF	TGTGCCAGCAGTTCGGACAGGGGAAGGGCCGGGGAGCTGTTTTTT
.	TRBV19	TRBJ1-1	.	CASREQGLNTEAFF	TGTGCCAGCCGTGAACAGGGACTGAACACTGAAGCTTTCTTT
.	TRBV5-6	TRBJ2-7	.	CASNRKLGAYEQYF	TGTGCCAGTAACCGGAAACTAGGGGCCTACGAGCAGTACTTC
.	TRBV28	TRBJ2-7	TRBD2	CASSPGTSGGAYEQYF	TGTGCCAGCAGTCCCGGGACTAGCGGGGGGGCCTACGAGCAGTACTTC
once	TRBV27	TRBJ2-3	TRBD1	CATMRQGNTDTQYF	TGTGCCACCATGAGACAGGGAAACACAGATACGCAGTATTTT
.	TRBV18	TRBJ2-2	.	CASSPLPGLITGELFF	TGTGCCAGCTCCCCGCTTCCGGGACTGATCACCGGGGAGCTGTTTTTT
once	TRBV5-1	TRBJ2-1	.	CASSLVLAGAINEQFF	TGCGCCAGCAGCTTGGTATTGGCAGGGGCCATAAATGAGCAGTTCTTC
.	TRBV10-2	TRBJ2-2	.	CASSVYASANTGELFF	TGCGCCAGCAGTGTTTACGCTTCCGCGAACACCGGGGAGCTGTTTTTT
.	TRBV9	TRBJ1-2	.	CASSVGTQTANYGYTF	TGTGCCAGCAGCGTAGGCACCCAGACAGCTAACTATGGCTACACCTTC
.	TRBV5-1	TRBJ2-5	TRBD2	CASRGRLAGGRQETQYF	TGCGCCAGCAGGGGGAGACTAGCGGGAGGGCGGCAAGAGACCCAGTACTTC
.	TRBV28	TRBJ1-5	.	CASSLTGSGNQPQHF	TGTGCCAGCAGTTTAACGGGGTCCGGCAATCAGCCCCAGCATTTT
.	TRBV19	TRBJ1-6	.	CASSKSGRDNSPLHF	TGTGCCAGTAGTAAGAGCGGTCGGGACAATTCACCCCTCCACTTT